This T cell receptor (beta chain) was obtained from a study of human T cells and chemical hapten exposure (dated by TCRdb to about 2021). General notes on the study: For sensitization, 2% DPC in acetone was applied to a 2 cm by 2 cm area of upper inner arm skin. Throughout the roughly 24-week study period, patients were also given weekly therapeutic DPC doses on the scalp. The study tracked peripheral blood TCR repertoire changes in vivo during primary and secondary sensitization to the hapten diphenylcyclopropenone (DPC) in alopecia patients. The libraries were sequenced as a pool, and the TCR yield per sample differed mostly because of small variations in library volumes within the pool. Blood samples were taken from patients before sensitization (week 0) and at 2, 6 and about 24 weeks after DPC sensitization. Blood for TCR sequencing was provided by twenty-nine alopecia patients at one to four time points (pre-sensitization, 2, 6 and 24 weeks). Patch testing was performed on the upper back with Finn chambers containing 0.01% DPC, and the patch tests were scored after 6 days according to International Contact Dermatitis Research Group standards. Most of the patients in the cohort were female, and the cohort covered alopecia areata with under or over 50% scalp involvement, alopecia totalis and alopecia universalis.

Comments on this clonotype: The antigen it binds to is not known. Per-base quality was not reported, and no clone a single base away is much larger than it.

This sample's time point label indicates: patch test 2, 6 weeks after DPC sensitization. The treatment or condition label, read with the paper, signifies: therapeutic diphenylcyclopropenone sensitization with weekly scalp DPC. Blood at each patch-test visit was drawn before the patch test was applied. Patients were considered eligible if aged 18 to 70, diagnosed with alopecia and deemed suitable for DPC therapy, and patients were excluded if pregnant. Total RNA was extracted from unfractionated whole blood collected in Tempus Blood RNA tubes. The paper's findings and limits, for the study overall: DPC sensitization did not change how many TCRs were above 1 in 1000 frequency, and no evidence was found of alterations in global repertoire structure. Significantly more large CDR3 similarity clusters were formed by expanded TCRs than by pre-sensitization or healthy control sets, consistent with antigen-driven responses. All patients had alopecia, a presumed autoimmune disease, so their immune response might differ from that of healthy individuals. Patch test score correlated positively with the number of PT1 expanded TCRs, reaching significance at thresholds 8, 16 and 32 but not at 4. Repeated subsampling changed both the strength of the expansion versus patch-test correlation and the threshold at which that correlation became significant.

Library creation used RACE. Reads for this sample came from a NextSeq 500. During library preparation, unique molecular identifiers were attached to individual cDNA molecules so that TCRs could be counted quantitatively and reproducibly. Each blood RNA sample was used to sequence both TCR alpha and TCR beta chains. From the authors' description of their analysis: The median number of TCRs per sample was roughly 94,000, ranging from about 23,224 to 750,000. The Decombinator software suite was used to annotate V, J and CDR3 in the TCR reads. Every sample was subsampled to the same number of TCRs (28,000) for the PS versus PT1 abundance plots. Expanded TCRs were defined as absent before sensitization and observed at least eight times at the 2-week time point. TCRdb passed the public sequencing reads through fastp at Q25 and MiXCR, retaining productive beta sequences. Every entry covers one CDR3 protein and lists the most common genes and DNA from its rows. Here the V and J calls rest on TCRdb's processing, not on the authors' analysis. Present in this sample are some 100,000 distinct CDR3 sequences, roughly a tenth of which were seen just once. More than 3% of the sample lies in the top ten.

The TCR sequence derives from a middle-aged woman with alopecia areata. Some clones in this sample may be carry-over from other donors' samples. Sequencing was performed on whole blood, taken in connection with sensitization to the hapten diphenylcyclopropenone (DPC).

The nucleotide sequence reads as follows: TGTGCCATCTCCAGGACAGGGCACTATGGCTACACCTTC. The translation is CAISRTGHYGYTF. This chain is built from TRBV27 and TRBJ1-2, with 8 central nucleotides matching TRBD1. V is cut back by 10 bases and J by 3 bases, with 7 bases in the junction unmatched. Looking up the germline V gene (reference sequence) yields CDR1 MNHEY and CDR2 SMNVEV. Including cysteine and phenylalanine, the CDR3 has 13 amino acids. Left in the record is the CDR3 DNA by itself, 39 bases read in frame from the first base.